This T cell receptor (beta chain) came from a study of control samples from healthy donors and cancer patients. TCRdb's copy holds only in-frame clones and misses some; the assay was immunoSEQ multiplex PCR. The repertoire consists of roughly 170,000 clones, with approximately 94% occurring once and the leading ten covering 1.1% to 1.5%. The germline gives CDR1 LNHNV, CDR2 YYDKDF (reference sequence). This CDR3 is built from 13 residues. With 0 bases removed from V and 5 bases from J, the gap between germline ends came to 7 bases. The chain recombines TRBV15 with TRBJ2-5; maybe TRBD1 (6 bases). Sequencing input: blood. This sequence originates from a woman younger than 30 in good health. CDR3: CATSRDQGETQYF. The CDR3 DNA is TGTGCCACCAGCAGAGACCAGGGGGAGACCCAGTACTTC. The full variable domain, in which reference TRBV15 and TRBJ2-5 provide the parts outside the CDR3, is DAMVIQNPRYQVTQFGKPVTLSCSQTLNHNVMYWYQQKSSQAPKLLFHYYDKDFNNEADTPDNFQSRRPNTSFCFLDIRSPGLGDTAMYLCATSRDQGETQYFGPGTRLLVL.